This T cell receptor beta chain was retrieved from a study of blood T cell repertoires in COVID-19. Study summary: Nucleic acid was either cDNA or gDNA, and it came from T cells, B-cell-depleted T cells, or PBMCs.

This CDR3 region has 15 residues. CDR1 and CDR2 (germline): MNHEY, SVGEGT. Germline trimming cut 4 bases from V and 1 base from J; bases unmatched to any gene: 2. This table comes from immunoSEQ multiplex PCR, and its TCRdb copy is limited to in-frame clones, with some not included. The sample lists about 170,000 clones, roughly 87% occurring once. Those enrolled, adults aged roughly 18 to 100 years, came from around 25 US areas. This TCR came from a human donor with acute COVID-19. The donor label of this sample is uncertain. The J gene is TRBJ2-2, the V gene TRBV6-2 or TRBV6-3, with 8 bases that match TRBD1. Source material: PBMCs or T cells enriched from blood (not recorded which). CDR3 nucleotides: TGTGCCAGCAGTTGGACAGGGCTGAACACCGGGGAGCTGTTTTTT. It specifies CASSWTGLNTGELFF.